This T cell receptor (beta chain) was sequenced in a study of blood T cell repertoires in COVID-19. Overall study context: From T cells, B-cell-depleted T cells, or PBMCs came the material, which was cDNA or gDNA.

As processed by the authors: Estimated nucleated cell counts came from reference gene primer amplification. Sequencing was performed with immunoSEQ multiplex PCR; in TCRdb, only in-frame clones are kept and a portion is missing. The V and J calls and clone size were taken over from that table, and D and trimming were inferred from the DNA. The table records 200,000 to 300,000 clones, about 83% of them present only once. With 5 bases removed from V and 0 bases from J, the gap between germline ends came to 23 bases. Germline values: CDR1 PRHDT, CDR2 FYEKMQ (reference sequence). The CDR3 runs 19 residues.

J is TRBJ1-3 and V is TRBV13; the D gene is possibly TRBD1 (6 bases). The specimen was peripheral blood. This TCR was recovered from an elderly man with acute or convalescent COVID-19. This chain's CDR3 is CASSLRDTGVTGSGNTIYF. The CDR3 region has the DNA TGTGCCAGCAGCCTCCGGGACACCGGGGTAACTGGCTCTGGAAACACCATATATTTT.